The 9 T cell receptor beta chains given below trace back to one sample, sequenced in a study of cytomegalovirus exposure and HLA in healthy donors. Sequenced by immunoSEQ multiplex PCR; TCRdb stores in-frame clones only, minus some. The sample has about 260,000 clones, less than 95% seen once. The sample was PBMCs. These receptors were collected from a woman aged 25 to 45 in good health and CMV-seronegative.

A single count supports this clone. The chain links TRBV29-1 to TRBJ2-3; D is perhaps TRBD2 (6 bases). V was pared by 8 bases and J by 0 bases, with 12 bases between. The CDR3 is 13 amino acids. Germline-derived CDR1 and CDR2 are SQVTM and ANQGSEA. This CDR3 reads CSSVAASTDTQYF. The CDR3 DNA reads TGCAGCTCGGTAGCGGCTAGCACAGATACGCAGTATTTT.

The CDR3 DNA reads TGTGCCAGCAGCTCGCTACAGGGATACGAGCAGTTCTTC. It encodes CASSSLQGYEQFF. This chain links TRBV7-2 with TRBJ2-1, with D perhaps TRBD1 (6 bases). This CDR3 is built from 13 residues. The V and J ends lost 4 bases and 10 bases respectively, with 14 bases between them. CDR1 SGHTA and CDR2 FQGNSA come from the germline V gene.

The chain employs TRBV2 and TRBJ2-7; possibly TRBD1 for D (6 bases). Per germline, CDR1 SNHLY and CDR2 FYNNEI. CDR3 length: 12 residues. V was cut by 5 bases and J by 4 bases, with 9 bases left in between. CDR3 residues: CASSPGQYEQYF. For the CDR3, the DNA is TGTGCCAGCAGTCCCGGACAGTACGAGCAGTACTTC.

This clone was seen more than once but under ten times. The V and J genes are TRBV25-1 and TRBJ2-3; 9 bases align to TRBD1. The CDR3 has 14 amino acids. The germline V gene encodes CDR1 MGHDK and CDR2 SYGVNS. Trimming removed 6 bases from V and 3 bases from J; junction bases left unmatched: 4. The CDR3, as DNA: TGTGCCAGCAGCACCGGGACAGGGACAGATACGCAGTATTTT. It encodes CASSTGTGTDTQYF.

The chain links TRBV5-1 to TRBJ2-1; 12 bases match TRBD1. Germline V lookup: CDR1 SGHRS, CDR2 YFSETQ. V was clipped by 4 bases and J by 1 base; unmatched bases: 9. CDR3 length equals 18 residues. CDR3 nucleotides: TGCGCCAGCAGCCCGGGACAGGGGGCAAGTTTGTCCTACAATGAGCAGTTCTTC. Its translation: CASSPGQGASLSYNEQFF.

This chain joins TRBV6-5 and TRBJ2-4, with 7 bases lining up with TRBD2. The V and J ends lost 2 bases and 2 bases, in that order; junction bases with no gene match: 6. The length of the CDR3 is 16 residues. From germline, CDR1 is MNHEY and CDR2 SVGAGI. CDR3 in amino acids: CASSYRAGATKNIQYF. In DNA, the CDR3 is TGTGCCAGCAGTTACCGGGCGGGAGCCACCAAAAACATTCAGTACTTC.

The chain is built from TRBV27 and TRBJ2-7; TRBD1 aligns across 9 bases. V shed 6 bases and J 2 bases; nucleotides not matched to a gene: 5. Germline CDR1 MNHEY, CDR2 SMNVEV (reference sequence). The CDR3 extends over 14 amino acids. CDR3 amino acids: CASSHRGLAYEQYF. The CDR3 DNA sequence: TGTGCCAGCAGCCACAGGGGGCTAGCCTACGAGCAGTACTTC.

The J gene is TRBJ1-5, the V gene TRBV6-6, with 10 bases matching TRBD1. CDR3 length: 15 amino acids. Looked up from germline, CDR1 is MNHNY and CDR2 is SVGAGI (reference sequence). J lost 6 bases, V lost 2 bases, and 4 bases had no gene match. CDR3: CASSYPDRGPQPQHF. CDR3 nucleotide sequence: TGTGCCAGCAGTTACCCAGACAGGGGGCCTCAGCCCCAGCATTTT.

CDR3 in DNA: TGTGCCAGCAGGGCGACAGGGAGAAGCAATCAGCCCCAGCATTTT. It yields the protein CASRATGRSNQPQHF. The gene calls are TRBV2 and TRBJ1-5; 7 bases fit TRBD1. V was clipped by 6 bases and J by 1 base; unmatched bases: 6. There are 15 residues in the CDR3. Looked up from germline, CDR1 is SNHLY and CDR2 is FYNNEI.